Listed below are T cell receptor beta chains from one sample, sequenced in a study of identical twins. MiXCR, run by TCRdb on the 5' RACE reads, gives a single entry per CDR3 protein. The sample gives about 470,000 distinct CDR3 sequences, less than 25% of which show up once; around 3% is in the top ten. The same sample was also studied in work on T cells expressing NK-cell markers.

The sequencing sample was made of CD4+ T cells sorted from blood. The receptors originated from a woman between 18 and 29 years old in good health. The CDR3 runs from the conserved cysteine through the conserved F or W. The D gene is left open where the match is weak. Clone size is stated in some rows and not others, as once, few, many or a class when expanded.

clone_size: NA
v_call: TRBV9
j_call: TRBJ2-3
d_call: NA
cdr3_nt: TGTGCCAGCAGCGTAGTAACAGCGGCGGATACGCAGTATTTT
cdr3_aa: CASSVVTAADTQYF

clone_size: few
v_call: TRBV29-1
j_call: TRBJ1-1
d_call: TRBD1
cdr3_nt: TGCAGCGCCGTCCGGGACAGGGGTGTGGTACTGACTGAAGCTTTCTTT
cdr3_aa: CSAVRDRGVVLTEAFF

clone_size: few
v_call: TRBV20-1
j_call: TRBJ1-2
d_call: NA
cdr3_nt: TGCAGTGCTAGAGGGGATAACTATGGCTACACCTTC
cdr3_aa: CSARGDNYGYTF

clone_size: few
v_call: TRBV20-1
j_call: TRBJ1-1
d_call: NA
cdr3_nt: TGCAGTGCGCCCCCACGTGGGAACACTGAAGCTTTCTTT
cdr3_aa: CSAPPRGNTEAFF

clone_size: NA
v_call: TRBV5-1
j_call: TRBJ2-1
d_call: TRBD1
cdr3_nt: TGCGCCAGCAGGGGACAGGTTTACCACGATGAGCAGTTCTTC
cdr3_aa: CASRGQVYHDEQFF

clone_size: once
v_call: TRBV2
j_call: TRBJ2-2
d_call: NA
cdr3_nt: TGTGCCAGCAGGGAGGGACTTAGCACCGGGGAGCTGTTTTTT
cdr3_aa: CASREGLSTGELFF

clone_size: NA
v_call: TRBV7-9
j_call: TRBJ2-7
d_call: NA
cdr3_nt: TGTGCCAGCAGCTTATTGGCAGTAGGACGAGGTTCCTACGAGCAGTACTTC
cdr3_aa: CASSLLAVGRGSYEQYF

clone_size: few
v_call: TRBV30
j_call: TRBJ1-1
d_call: NA
cdr3_nt: TGTGCCTGGAGTAAGAAGGGGCAGGGCACTGAAGCTTTCTTT
cdr3_aa: CAWSKKGQGTEAFF

clone_size: few
v_call: TRBV7-9
j_call: TRBJ2-3
d_call: NA
cdr3_nt: TGTGCCAGCAGCTTAAGGGAGCCCCAGTATTTT
cdr3_aa: CASSLREPQYF

clone_size: NA
v_call: TRBV9
j_call: TRBJ1-4
d_call: TRBD1
cdr3_nt: TGTGCCAGCAGCGTAACAGGGGGCAATGAAAAACTGTTTTTT
cdr3_aa: CASSVTGGNEKLFF

clone_size: NA
v_call: TRBV7-8
j_call: TRBJ2-7
d_call: TRBD2
cdr3_nt: TGTGCCAGCAGCTTAGAAGGCCTAGCGGGGGGAGGCCGGTACTTC
cdr3_aa: CASSLEGLAGGGRYF

clone_size: NA
v_call: TRBV2
j_call: TRBJ2-1
d_call: NA
cdr3_nt: TGTGCCAGCAGTGAAGCGGTCCCCTCGAACTACAATGAGCAGTTCTTC
cdr3_aa: CASSEAVPSNYNEQFF

clone_size: few
v_call: TRBV4-1
j_call: TRBJ2-3
d_call: TRBD2
cdr3_nt: TGCGCCAGCAGCCAACCTCCTCTAACTAGCGGGGGGGCTGGATCCACAGATACGCAGTATTTT
cdr3_aa: CASSQPPLTSGGAGSTDTQYF

clone_size: NA
v_call: TRBV6-2/TRBV6-3
j_call: TRBJ2-7
d_call: TRBD2
cdr3_nt: TGTGCCAGCAGACCTAGCGGGAAGGGCTCCTACGAGCAGTACTTC
cdr3_aa: CASRPSGKGSYEQYF

clone_size: few
v_call: TRBV7-2
j_call: TRBJ2-1
d_call: NA
cdr3_nt: TGTGCCAGCAGCAACTGGGGCCGCGGGACCTACAATGAGCAGTTCTTC
cdr3_aa: CASSNWGRGTYNEQFF

clone_size: NA
v_call: TRBV7-2
j_call: TRBJ2-5
d_call: TRBD1
cdr3_nt: TGTGCCAGCAGCTTTGGGACAGGGCTAGAGACCCAGTACTTC
cdr3_aa: CASSFGTGLETQYF